The source of this T cell receptor (beta chain) is a study of blood T cell repertoires in COVID-19. Original processing methods: By means of reference gene primer amplification, nucleated cell counts were estimated. Clones were read by immunoSEQ multiplex PCR, and TCRdb kept only the in-frame ones, dropping some. The D gene and trimming were derived from the DNA, and the V and J assignments and clone size from that table. The sample has around 170,000 clones; over 80% are singletons. This CDR3 region has 13 residues. Trimming pared 11 bases from V and 5 bases from J, leaving 18 bases between. Germline V lookup: CDR1 MNHEY, CDR2 SVGAGI.

J is TRBJ1-1 and V is TRBV6-5; unclear D gene. The receptor was derived from a man between 65 and 79 years old who had recovered from COVID-19. Sample: peripheral blood. This CDR3 is CASTRGSNTEAFF. In DNA form, the CDR3 reads TGTGCCTCGACTCGGGGTAGTAATACTGAAGCTTTCTTT.